What follows are 6 T cell receptor beta chains derived from one specimen sequenced in a study of post-analysis software for immune sequencing data. The authors incorporated unique molecular identifiers into the TCR beta cDNA libraries. From the PCR reads, TCRdb called clonotypes with MiXCR, one entry per CDR3 protein. The sample yields 500,000 to 600,000 distinct CDR3 sequences, 44% seen once. Points from the study as a whole: Roughly five TRBV segments appeared more often in patients than in controls, and TRBV5-6, TRBV5-1 and TRBV20-1 were among these.

The antigens for these receptors are not known. The sample was blood. Source of these receptors: a girl aged 5-17 years with multiple sclerosis.

The chain has TRBV12-3 or TRBV12-4 and TRBJ1-2, with a possible D match to TRBD1 (5 bases). This CDR3 is built from 14 residues. V dropped 6 bases and J dropped 7 bases, with 18 bases sitting between them. CDR3 DNA: TGTGCCAGCAGCTATCACAGGTCCCTCGGTGGCTACACCTTC. Amino acid sequence: CASSYHRSLGGYTF.

The chain combines TRBV12-3 or TRBV12-4 with TRBJ2-5; TRBD1 aligns across 9 bases. This CDR3 spans 16 amino acids. The V and J ends lost 2 bases and 2 bases, in that order; junction bases with no gene match: 6. CDR3 loop: CASSLTPGQGQETQYF. Written as DNA, the CDR3 is TGTGCCAGCAGTTTAACCCCCGGACAGGGGCAAGAGACCCAGTACTTC.

This clonotype was detected only a few times. The J gene is TRBJ1-2, the V gene TRBV5-1; D possibly corresponds to TRBD1 (5 bases). CDR3 length: 15 amino acids. The V gene's germline CDR1 is SGHRS and CDR2 YFSETQ. V was pared by 4 bases and J by 2 bases, with 15 bases between. CDR3 nucleotide sequence: TGCGCCAGCAGCCCCTCAACCGGGACCAACTATGGCTACACCTTC. Amino acid sequence: CASSPSTGTNYGYTF.

This clonotype was observed a few times. The CDR3 sequence: CASSQGESEKLFF. The CDR3 DNA is TGCGCCAGCAGCCAAGGGGAGAGTGAAAAACTGTTTTTT. The rearrangement uses TRBV4-1 and TRBJ1-4, with D unclear. CDR1 and CDR2 from the germline V gene are MGHRA and YSYEKL. The CDR3 is made up of 13 amino acids. V shed 1 base and J shed 7 bases, with 7 bases lying between them.

The V gene is TRBV5-5, the J gene TRBJ1-2, with 8 bases lining up with TRBD1. Per the germline V gene, CDR1 is SGHKS and CDR2 is YYEKEE (reference sequence). The CDR3 covers 18 residues. Trimming took 2 bases from V and 0 from J; bases not matched to a gene: 12. The DNA of the CDR3 is TGTGCCAGCAGCTTCCTCCCCCTAGGACAGGGTTCTAACTATGGCTACACCTTC. Translating it yields CASSFLPLGQGSNYGYTF.

CDR3 sequence: CSAIGAGGLYEQYF. Written as DNA, the CDR3 is TGCAGTGCTATCGGAGCGGGAGGCCTCTACGAGCAGTACTTC. The chain combines TRBV20-1 with TRBJ2-7; TRBD2 agrees at 9 bases. V lost 4 bases and J lost 3; bases outside the gene matches: 7. The CDR3 is 14 residues long. Germline V lookup: CDR1 DFQATT, CDR2 SNEGSKA (reference sequence).